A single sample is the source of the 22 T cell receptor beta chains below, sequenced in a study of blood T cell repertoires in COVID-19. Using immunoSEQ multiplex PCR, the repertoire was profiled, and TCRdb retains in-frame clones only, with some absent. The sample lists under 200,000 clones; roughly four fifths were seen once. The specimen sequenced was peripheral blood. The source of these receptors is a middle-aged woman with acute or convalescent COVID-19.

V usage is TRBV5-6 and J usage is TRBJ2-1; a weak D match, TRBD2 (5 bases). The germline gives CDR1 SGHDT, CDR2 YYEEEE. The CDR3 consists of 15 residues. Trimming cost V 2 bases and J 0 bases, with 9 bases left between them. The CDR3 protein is CASSLSGSSYNEQFF. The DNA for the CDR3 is TGTGCCAGCAGCTTAAGTGGGAGCTCCTACAATGAGCAGTTCTTC.

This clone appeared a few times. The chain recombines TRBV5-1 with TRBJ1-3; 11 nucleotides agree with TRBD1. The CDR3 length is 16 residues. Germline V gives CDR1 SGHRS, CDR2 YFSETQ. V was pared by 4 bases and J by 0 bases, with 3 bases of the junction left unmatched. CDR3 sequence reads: CASSRDRGISGNTIYF. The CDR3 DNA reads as TGCGCCAGCAGCCGGGACAGGGGGATCTCTGGAAACACCATATATTTT.

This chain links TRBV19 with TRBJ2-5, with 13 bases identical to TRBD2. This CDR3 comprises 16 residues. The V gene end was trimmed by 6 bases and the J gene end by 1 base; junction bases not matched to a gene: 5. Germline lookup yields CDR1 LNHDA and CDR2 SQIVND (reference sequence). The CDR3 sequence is CASSLGTSGAQETQYF. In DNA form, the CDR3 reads TGTGCCAGTAGCCTGGGGACTAGCGGGGCCCAAGAGACCCAGTACTTC. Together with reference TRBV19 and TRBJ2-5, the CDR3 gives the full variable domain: DGGITQSPKYLFRKEGQNVTLSCEQNLNHDAMYWYRQDPGQGLRLIYYSQIVNDFQKGDIAEGYSVSREKKESFPLTVTSAQKNPTAFYLCASSLGTSGAQETQYFGPGTRLLVL.

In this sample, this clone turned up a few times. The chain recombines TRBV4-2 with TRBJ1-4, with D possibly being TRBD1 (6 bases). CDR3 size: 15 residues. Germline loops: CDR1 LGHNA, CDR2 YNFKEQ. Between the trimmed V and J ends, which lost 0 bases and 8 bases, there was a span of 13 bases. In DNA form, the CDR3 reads TGTGCCAGCAGCCAAGATCGGGAGGGGGTCGAAAAACTGTTTTTT. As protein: CASSQDREGVEKLFF.

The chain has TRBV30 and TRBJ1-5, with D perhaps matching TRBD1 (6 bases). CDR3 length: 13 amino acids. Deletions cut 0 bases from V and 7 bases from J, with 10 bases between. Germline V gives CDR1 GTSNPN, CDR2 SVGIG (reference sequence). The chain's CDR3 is CAWSVRGGQPQHF. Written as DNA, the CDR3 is TGTGCCTGGAGTGTAAGGGGGGGGCAGCCCCAGCATTTT.

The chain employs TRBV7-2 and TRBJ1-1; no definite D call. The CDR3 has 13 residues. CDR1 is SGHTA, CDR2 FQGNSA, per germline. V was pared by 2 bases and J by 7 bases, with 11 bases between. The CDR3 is CASSLINGIEAFF. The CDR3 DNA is TGTGCCAGCAGCTTAATTAACGGGATTGAAGCTTTCTTT.

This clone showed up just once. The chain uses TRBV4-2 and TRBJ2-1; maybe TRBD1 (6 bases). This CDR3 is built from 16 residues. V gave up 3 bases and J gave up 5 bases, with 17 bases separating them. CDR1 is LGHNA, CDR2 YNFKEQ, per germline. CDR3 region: CASSQAAGTSDNEQFF. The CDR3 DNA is TGTGCCAGCAGCCAGGCTGCCGGGACATCCGACAATGAGCAGTTCTTC.

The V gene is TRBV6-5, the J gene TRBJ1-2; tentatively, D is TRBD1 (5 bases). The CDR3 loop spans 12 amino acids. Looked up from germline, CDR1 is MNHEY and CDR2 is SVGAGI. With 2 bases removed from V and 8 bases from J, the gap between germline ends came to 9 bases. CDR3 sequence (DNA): TGTGCCAGCAGTTACGGAGGGGTCGGCTACACCTTC. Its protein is CASSYGGVGYTF.

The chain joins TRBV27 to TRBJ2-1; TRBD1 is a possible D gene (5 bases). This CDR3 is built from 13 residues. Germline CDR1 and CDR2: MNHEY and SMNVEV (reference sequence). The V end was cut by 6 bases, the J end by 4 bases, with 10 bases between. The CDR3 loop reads CASSLDSYNEQFF. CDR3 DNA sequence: TGTGCCAGCAGCCTAGACAGTTACAATGAGCAGTTCTTC.

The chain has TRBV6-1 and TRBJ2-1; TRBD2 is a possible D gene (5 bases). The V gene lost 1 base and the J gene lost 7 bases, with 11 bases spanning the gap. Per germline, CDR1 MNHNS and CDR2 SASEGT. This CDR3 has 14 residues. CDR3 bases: TGTGCCAGCAGTGAAGTAACCACGGGGAATGAGCAGTTCTTC. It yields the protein CASSEVTTGNEQFF.

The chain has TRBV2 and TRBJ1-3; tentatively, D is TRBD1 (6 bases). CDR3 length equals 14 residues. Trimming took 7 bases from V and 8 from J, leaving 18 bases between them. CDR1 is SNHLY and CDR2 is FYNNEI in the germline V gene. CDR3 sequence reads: CASKGDYSMDTIYF. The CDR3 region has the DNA TGTGCCAGCAAGGGGGACTATTCGATGGACACCATATATTTT.

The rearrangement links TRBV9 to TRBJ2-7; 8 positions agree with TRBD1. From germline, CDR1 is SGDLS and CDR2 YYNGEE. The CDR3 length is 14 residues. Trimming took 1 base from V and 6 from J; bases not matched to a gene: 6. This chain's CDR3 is CASSVQGASPEQYF. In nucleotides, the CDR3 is TGTGCCAGCAGCGTACAGGGGGCCTCCCCCGAGCAGTACTTC.

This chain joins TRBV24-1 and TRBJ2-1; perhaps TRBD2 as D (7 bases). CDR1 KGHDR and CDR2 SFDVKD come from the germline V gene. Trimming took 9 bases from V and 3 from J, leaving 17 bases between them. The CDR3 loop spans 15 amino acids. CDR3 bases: TGTGCCACCGGGGGGGCTGGCGGGGGCTACAATGAGCAGTTCTTC. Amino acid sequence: CATGGAGGGYNEQFF.

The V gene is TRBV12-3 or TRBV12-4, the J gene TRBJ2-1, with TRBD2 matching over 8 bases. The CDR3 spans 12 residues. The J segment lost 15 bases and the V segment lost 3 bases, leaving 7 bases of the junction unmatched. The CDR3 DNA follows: TGTGCCAGCAGTTTTGTAGCGGGGAGAGTGTTCTTC. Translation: CASSFVAGRVFF.

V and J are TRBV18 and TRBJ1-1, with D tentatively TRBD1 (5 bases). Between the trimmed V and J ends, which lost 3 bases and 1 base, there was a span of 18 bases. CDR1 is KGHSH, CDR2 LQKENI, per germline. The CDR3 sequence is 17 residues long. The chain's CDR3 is CASSPLGGVASNTEAFF. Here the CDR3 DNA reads TGTGCCAGCTCACCCCTGGGGGGGGTGGCATCGAACACTGAAGCTTTCTTT.

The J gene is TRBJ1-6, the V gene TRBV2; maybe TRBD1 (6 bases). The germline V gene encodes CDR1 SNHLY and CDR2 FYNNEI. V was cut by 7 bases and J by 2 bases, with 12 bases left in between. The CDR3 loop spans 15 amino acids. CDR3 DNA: TGTGCCAGCACAGGGGAGAGGACCTATAATTCACCCCTCCACTTT. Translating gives CASTGERTYNSPLHF. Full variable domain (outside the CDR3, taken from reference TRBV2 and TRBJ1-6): EPEVTQTPSHQVTQMGQEVILRCVPISNHLYFYWYRQILGQKVEFLVSFYNNEISEKSEIFDDQFSVERPDGSNFTLKIRSTKLEDSAMYFCASTGERTYNSPLHFGNGTRLTVT.

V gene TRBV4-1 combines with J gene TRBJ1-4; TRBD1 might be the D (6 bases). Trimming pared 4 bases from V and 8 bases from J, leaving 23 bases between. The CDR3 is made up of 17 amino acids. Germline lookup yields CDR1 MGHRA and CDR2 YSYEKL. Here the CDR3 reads CASSRQDRGGLGEKLFF. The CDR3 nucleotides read TGCGCCAGCAGCCGGCAGGACCGGGGGGGCTTGGGAGAAAAACTGTTTTTT.

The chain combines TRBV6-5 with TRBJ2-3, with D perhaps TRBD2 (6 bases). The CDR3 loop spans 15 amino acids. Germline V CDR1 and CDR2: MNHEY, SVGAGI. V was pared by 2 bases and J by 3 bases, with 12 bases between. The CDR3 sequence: CASSYAGSSTDTQYF. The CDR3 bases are TGTGCCAGCAGTTACGCGGGAAGTTCGACAGATACGCAGTATTTT.

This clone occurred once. The CDR3 DNA reads TGCGCCAGCAGCTATACCACCGGGATCAGAGGGGAGCTGTTTTTT. This gives the protein CASSYTTGIRGELFF. The chain joins TRBV5-1 to TRBJ2-2; perhaps TRBD2 as D (5 bases). V gave up 3 bases and J gave up 8 bases, with 17 bases separating them. Germline CDR1 is SGHRS and CDR2 is YFSETQ. There are 15 residues in the CDR3.

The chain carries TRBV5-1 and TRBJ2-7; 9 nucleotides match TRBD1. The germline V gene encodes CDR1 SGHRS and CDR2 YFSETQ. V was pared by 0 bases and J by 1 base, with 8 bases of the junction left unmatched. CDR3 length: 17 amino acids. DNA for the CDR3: TGCGCCAGCAGCTTGGGGGGACAGGGAGGTTTTTCCTACGAGCAGTACTTC. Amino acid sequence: CASSLGGQGGFSYEQYF.

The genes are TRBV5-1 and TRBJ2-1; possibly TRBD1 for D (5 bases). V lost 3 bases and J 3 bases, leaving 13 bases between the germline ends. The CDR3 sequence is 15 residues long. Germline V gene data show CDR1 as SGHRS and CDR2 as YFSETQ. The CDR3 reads CASSSSKDSYNEQFF. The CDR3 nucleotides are TGCGCCAGCAGCTCCTCAAAAGACAGCTACAATGAGCAGTTCTTC.

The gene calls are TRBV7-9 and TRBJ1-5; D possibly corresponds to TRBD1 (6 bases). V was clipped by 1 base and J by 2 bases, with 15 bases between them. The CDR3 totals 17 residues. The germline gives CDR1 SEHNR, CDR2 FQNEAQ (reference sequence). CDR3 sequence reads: CASSLGVGAEGNQPQHF. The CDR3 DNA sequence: TGTGCCAGCAGCTTAGGAGTGGGGGCTGAAGGCAATCAGCCCCAGCATTTT.